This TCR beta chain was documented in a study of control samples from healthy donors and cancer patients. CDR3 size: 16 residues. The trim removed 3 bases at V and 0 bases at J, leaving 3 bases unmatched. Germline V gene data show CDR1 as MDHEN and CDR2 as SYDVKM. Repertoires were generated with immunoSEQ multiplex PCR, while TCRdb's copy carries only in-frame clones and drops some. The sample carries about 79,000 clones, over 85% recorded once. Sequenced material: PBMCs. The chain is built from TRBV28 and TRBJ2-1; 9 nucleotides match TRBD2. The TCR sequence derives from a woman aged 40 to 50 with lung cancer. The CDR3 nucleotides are TGTGCCAGCAGTTTGGGGACTAGCTTCTCCTACAATGAGCAGTTCTTC. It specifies CASSLGTSFSYNEQFF.